The clone carrying this T cell receptor (beta chain) appeared a single time. The target antigen is unknown. This entry comes from a study of cytomegalovirus exposure and HLA in healthy donors. The study, taken as a whole, reports: Overall, around 160 TCR beta chains were annotated as cytomegalovirus-associated. According to a later analysis, TCR clusters from the first cohort tended to co-occur in the 120 or so validation repertoires.

Clones were read by immunoSEQ multiplex PCR, and TCRdb kept only the in-frame ones, dropping some. The table lists some 150,000 clones, about 83% of them singletons. In germline, CDR1 is GTSNPN, CDR2 SVGIG (reference sequence). The CDR3 sequence is 13 residues long. Trimming cost V 2 bases and J 5 bases, with 13 bases left between them. Donors were drawn from the approximately 110-subject validation cohort, separate from the approximately 700-subject first cohort. The sequenced sample was PBMCs. The chain has TRBV30 and TRBJ2-7; the D gene is possibly TRBD1 (5 bases). The sequence came from a woman aged 25 to 45 in good health and CMV-seronegative. DNA for the CDR3: TGTGCCTGGAGTCCCAGGGCGGACAACGAGCAGTACTTC. Encoded protein: CAWSPRADNEQYF.